This TCR beta chain was recorded in a study of radiotherapy plus CTLA-4 blockade in lung cancer. Overall study results and limits: Early blood T cell clone dynamics reportedly forecast response best, with interferon-beta.

As regards this clone: Its specificity is not known.

The study gave focal radiation plus ipilimumab CTLA-4 blockade to patients with chemo-refractory metastatic non-small-cell lung cancer. Per germline, CDR1 SGHDT and CDR2 YYEEEE. Trimming at V came to 4 bases and at J to 3 bases, leaving 3 bases not matched to a gene. The CDR3 is made up of 14 amino acids. This table comes from immunoSEQ multiplex PCR, and its TCRdb copy is limited to in-frame clones, with some not included. This sample has about 76,000 clones, with roughly 80% found just once. This material consisted of peripheral blood, taken from a patient treated with radiotherapy plus ipilimumab. This receptor was obtained from a human donor with non-small cell lung cancer who had stable disease on radiotherapy plus ipilimumab. This chain connects TRBV5-6 to TRBJ1-5, with TRBD1 matching 8 bases. In DNA, the CDR3 is TGTGCCAGCAGCAAGGGACAGGTCAATCAGCCCCAGCATTTT. Translating gives CASSKGQVNQPQHF.